These 23 T cell receptor beta chains share one sample of origin, sequenced in a study of shared T cell receptors in the human thymus. TCRdb's copy holds only in-frame clones and misses some; the assay was immunoSEQ multiplex PCR. The sample has roughly 410,000 clones, approximately 95% seen once; the top ten hold roughly 0.02%. The specimen sequenced was thymocytes. The receptors shown here come from a human donor.

The gene calls are TRBV19 and TRBJ1-2; 9 bases map to TRBD1. The germline CDR1 and CDR2 sequences are LNHDA and SQIVND (reference sequence). The CDR3 length is 15 residues. Germline trimming cut 8 bases from V and 2 bases from J; bases unmatched to any gene: 9. The DNA for the CDR3 is TGTGCCAGTTGCTCACACAGGGGGCGGAACTATGGCTACACCTTC. Protein product: CASCSHRGRNYGYTF.

The CDR3 here is CASSPLRGMNTEAFF. The CDR3 DNA reads as TGTGCCAGCAGTCCTCTCAGGGGAATGAACACTGAAGCTTTCTTT. The rearrangement joins TRBV6-5 to TRBJ1-1; tentative D call: TRBD1 (6 bases). The CDR3 covers 15 residues. Germline V gene sequence: CDR1 MNHEY, CDR2 SVGAGI. Trimming removed 5 bases from V and 0 bases from J, with 13 bases in between.

The chain combines TRBV9 with TRBJ2-2, with D unresolved. V was clipped by 0 bases and J by 1 base, with 13 bases between them. The germline V gene has CDR1 SGDLS and CDR2 YYNGEE. The CDR3 extends over 17 amino acids. CDR3 amino acids: CASSVETRVGNTGELFF. DNA for the CDR3: TGTGCCAGCAGCGTAGAGACAAGAGTAGGGAACACCGGGGAGCTGTTTTTT.

The chain has TRBV7-8 and TRBJ2-1; D gene unclear. Germline values: CDR1 SGHVS, CDR2 FQNEAQ. CDR3 size: 17 residues. Trimming removed 3 bases from V and 4 bases from J, with 19 bases in between. The DNA for the CDR3 is TGTGCCAGCAGCTTGGGTTCGCGTTTCCCACAATACAATGAGCAGTTCTTC. It codes for CASSLGSRFPQYNEQFF.

The rearrangement links TRBV6-1 to TRBJ1-1; possibly TRBD1 for D (5 bases). V lost 1 base, J lost 2 bases, and 14 bases lay in between. The CDR3 has 16 amino acids. Germline-derived CDR1 and CDR2 are MNHNS and SASEGT. In DNA, the CDR3 is TGTGCCAGCAGTGAAGTACAGGCCGCACAAAACACTGAAGCTTTCTTT. Translated, it gives CASSEVQAAQNTEAFF.

The chain joins TRBV11-2 to TRBJ2-3; 8 bases agree with TRBD2. Germline CDR1 reads SGHAT; CDR2 reads FQNNGV. The J segment lost 1 base and the V segment lost 4 bases, leaving 13 bases of the junction unmatched. This CDR3 is built from 18 residues. CDR3 residues: CASSYPPVAGHRTDTQYF. CDR3 sequence (DNA): TGTGCCAGCAGCTATCCACCGGTAGCGGGACACCGCACAGATACGCAGTATTTT.

The chain is built from TRBV18 and TRBJ2-3; 9 nucleotides line up with TRBD1. J lost 3 bases, V lost 0 bases, and 4 bases had no gene match. Germline lookup yields CDR1 KGHSH and CDR2 LQKENI. The CDR3 consists of 16 residues. CDR3 coding DNA: TGTGCCAGCTCACCACCACAGGGGGCTGGAACAGATACGCAGTATTTT. Translated: CASSPPQGAGTDTQYF. The full variable domain, its missing parts supplied by reference TRBV18 and TRBJ2-3, is NAGVMQNPRHLVRRRGQEARLRCSPMKGHSHVYWYRQLPEEGLKFMVYLQKENIIDESGMPKERFSAEFPKEGPSILRIQQVVRGDSAAYFCASSPPQGAGTDTQYFGPGTRLTVL.

This chain joins TRBV6-5 and TRBJ2-5, with D perhaps matching TRBD2 (6 bases). This CDR3 contains 15 residues. The germline gives CDR1 MNHEY, CDR2 SVGAGI. V shed 4 bases and J shed 4 bases, with 16 bases lying between them. The CDR3 is CASSFRRVGGETQYF. The CDR3 region has the DNA TGTGCCAGCAGTTTCCGGAGGGTCGGGGGAGAGACCCAGTACTTC.

The CDR3 nucleotides are TGTGCCAGCAGACCAAGCACAGATACGCAGTATTTT. This translates into CASRPSTDTQYF. V usage is TRBV27 and J usage is TRBJ2-3; D is ambiguous. The CDR3 extends over 12 amino acids. Trimming cost V 6 bases and J 0 bases, with 4 bases left between them. Germline V CDR1 and CDR2: MNHEY, SMNVEV (reference sequence).

The rearrangement joins TRBV19 to TRBJ1-2; 7 bases map to TRBD1. V lost 6 bases and J lost 4; bases outside the gene matches: 2. The CDR3 is 12 residues long. The V gene's germline CDR1 is LNHDA and CDR2 SQIVND (reference sequence). This CDR3 reads CASRTGLYGYTF. CDR3 DNA: TGTGCCAGTAGGACAGGGCTCTATGGCTACACCTTC.

The CDR3 protein is CASSLRSGTPGELFF. CDR3 DNA: TGTGCCAGCAGTTTAAGGTCGGGTACCCCCGGGGAGCTGTTTTTT. The chain joins TRBV28 to TRBJ2-2; D remains ambiguous. The CDR3 totals 15 residues. V was clipped by 2 bases and J by 6 bases, with 13 bases between them. The V gene's germline CDR1 is MDHEN and CDR2 SYDVKM.

This chain uses TRBV25-1 with TRBJ2-3; either TRBD1 or TRBD2 may fit D (6 bases each). The CDR3 is made up of 15 amino acids. V was clipped by 5 bases and J by 2 bases, with 14 bases between them. Germline values: CDR1 MGHDK, CDR2 SYGVNS. The CDR3 here is CASSYREEVTDTQYF. The CDR3 nucleotides are TGTGCCAGCAGTTACAGGGAGGAGGTCACAGATACGCAGTATTTT.

The chain has TRBV7-9 and TRBJ1-1, with D hard to call. V was shortened by 4 bases and J by 1 base, with 10 bases between the two germline ends. The germline gives CDR1 SEHNR, CDR2 FQNEAQ (reference sequence). CDR3 size: 14 residues. The CDR3 DNA reads as TGTGCCAGCAGCTCCGGGGTGGGGAACACTGAAGCTTTCTTT. Translated: CASSSGVGNTEAFF. Together with reference TRBV7-9 and TRBJ1-1, the CDR3 gives the full variable domain: DTGVSQNPRHKITKRGQNVTFRCDPISEHNRLYWYRQTLGQGPEFLTYFQNEAQLEKSRLLSDRFSAERPKGSFSTLEIQRTEQGDSAMYLCASSSGVGNTEAFFGQGTRLTVV.

CDR3 nucleotide sequence: TGTGCCAGCAGCTCCCCCCGGACCAATGAGCAGTTCTTC. This sequence encodes CASSSPRTNEQFF. This chain joins TRBV7-9 and TRBJ2-1; D gene uncertain. Germline V gives CDR1 SEHNR, CDR2 FQNEAQ (reference sequence). This CDR3 is 13 amino acids long. The V end was cut by 4 bases, the J end by 6 bases, with 10 bases between.

The V gene is TRBV20-1, the J gene TRBJ2-5; maybe TRBD2 (5 bases). The CDR3 totals 11 residues. Germline V CDR1 and CDR2: DFQATT, SNEGSKA (reference sequence). With 3 bases removed from V and 3 bases from J, the gap between germline ends came to 5 bases. CDR3 nucleotide sequence: TGCAGTGCTAGCGGGGAAGAGACCCAGTACTTC. As protein: CSASGEETQYF.

The chain is built from TRBV9 and TRBJ2-7, with D maybe TRBD1 (5 bases). V lost 0 bases, J lost 2 bases, and 12 bases lay in between. The CDR3 spans 15 residues. The germline V gene has CDR1 SGDLS and CDR2 YYNGEE. As DNA, the CDR3 is TGTGCCAGCAGCGTAGGGGCCAGGGCACCCTACGAGCAGTACTTC. Residues: CASSVGARAPYEQYF. Drawing the rest from reference TRBV9 and TRBJ2-7, the complete variable domain is DSGVTQTPKHLITATGQRVTLRCSPRSGDLSVYWYQQSLDQGLQFLIQYYNGEERAKGNILERFSAQQFPDLHSELNLSSLELGDSALYFCASSVGARAPYEQYFGPGTRLTVT.

The chain combines TRBV25-1 with TRBJ2-3; TRBD1 aligns across 9 bases. There are 16 residues in the CDR3. The J segment lost 0 bases and the V segment lost 4 bases, leaving 5 bases of the junction unmatched. The germline V gene encodes CDR1 MGHDK and CDR2 SYGVNS. DNA of the CDR3: TGTGCCAGCAGTGTGGGACAGGGCACTAGCACAGATACGCAGTATTTT. This gives the protein CASSVGQGTSTDTQYF. Full variable domain (rest looked up from reference TRBV25-1 and TRBJ2-3): EADIYQTPRYLVIGTGKKITLECSQTMGHDKMYWYQQDPGMELHLIHYSYGVNSTEKGDLSSESTVSRIRTEHFPLTLESARPSHTSQYLCASSVGQGTSTDTQYFGPGTRLTVL.

The chain combines TRBV5-4 with TRBJ1-5; no firm D call. Germline V gene lookup returns CDR1 SGHNT and CDR2 YYREEE (reference sequence). Trimming left V 4 bases short and J 5 bases short, with 10 bases between. The CDR3 is 13 residues long. CDR3 sequence (DNA): TGTGCCAGCAGCCCTGATGGGTATCAGCCCCAGCATTTT. Translating it yields CASSPDGYQPQHF.

The rearrangement uses TRBV6-5 and TRBJ2-1; possibly TRBD1 for D (6 bases). The CDR3 spans 14 residues. V was clipped by 5 bases and J by 8 bases, with 16 bases between them. The germline CDR1 and CDR2 sequences are MNHEY and SVGAGI. CDR3 residues: CASSNTRDNHEQFF. The CDR3 DNA reads as TGTGCCAGCAGTAACACCCGGGACAACCATGAGCAGTTCTTC.

The chain is built from TRBV28 and TRBJ1-1; 7 positions match TRBD1. Per the germline V gene, CDR1 is MDHEN and CDR2 is SYDVKM. V lost 6 bases to trimming and J lost 0 bases; unmatched junction nucleotides: 10. The length of the CDR3 is 16 residues. CDR3 sequence (DNA): TGTGCCAGCAGCCCTGACAGGGTGGGCATGAACACTGAAGCTTTCTTT. Residues: CASSPDRVGMNTEAFF.

The chain employs TRBV27 and TRBJ2-1; 14 bases are shared with TRBD2. Germline CDR1 MNHEY, CDR2 SMNVEV (reference sequence). V gave up 4 bases and J gave up 8 bases; unmatched junction bases: 4. CDR3 size: 15 residues. CDR3 residues: CASSWGLAGEHEQFF. The CDR3 DNA is TGTGCCAGCAGTTGGGGACTAGCGGGAGAACATGAGCAGTTCTTC.

This sequence joins TRBV27 and TRBJ2-1; 8 bases line up with TRBD2. The germline V gene encodes CDR1 MNHEY and CDR2 SMNVEV (reference sequence). The CDR3 totals 14 residues. Unmatched junction bases numbered 7, after V lost 3 bases and J lost 9 bases. The CDR3 nucleotides are TGTGCCAGCAGTTTGGGAAACGGGAGGGGTGAGCAGTTCTTC. The encoded protein is CASSLGNGRGEQFF.

The chain links TRBV28 to TRBJ1-4, with D maybe TRBD1 (5 bases). With 4 bases removed from V and 5 bases from J, the gap between germline ends came to 17 bases. The CDR3 extends over 16 amino acids. Germline assignment: CDR1 MDHEN and CDR2 SYDVKM. CDR3 region: CASSSRTGVENEKLFF. CDR3 coding DNA: TGTGCCAGCAGTTCTCGCACAGGAGTCGAGAATGAAAAACTGTTTTTT.